One TCR beta chain is described in this entry. The data were taken from a study of blood T cell repertoires in COVID-19. For the study at large: The United States, Italy and Spain were the sources of the acute and convalescent COVID-19 samples. T cells, B-cell-depleted T cells, or PBMCs provided the cDNA or gDNA that served as material.

Patients of the Seattle cohort, enrolled during active infection, were followed longitudinally. In the study's own analysis: Amplification from reference gene primers served as the basis for estimated nucleated cell counts. Libraries were prepared by immunoSEQ multiplex PCR; TCRdb keeps only in-frame clonotypes and omits some of them. The D gene and trimming were derived from the DNA, and the V and J assignments and clone size from that table. This sample carries approximately 350,000 clones, 88% of them seen once, and the ten largest clones take about 7.3%. The germline CDR1 and CDR2 sequences are LGHDT and YNNKEL (reference sequence). The CDR3 runs 11 residues. V was pared by 1 base and J by 8 bases, with 5 bases between.

The sequenced sample consisted of peripheral blood. This TCR was sampled from a woman in her 70s with COVID-19, enrolled during active disease. The chain links TRBV3-1 (or the pseudogene TRBV3-2) to TRBJ1-2; D unresolved. This chain's CDR3 is CASSQVTGYTF. The CDR3 nucleotides are TGTGCCAGCAGCCAAGTCACAGGCTACACCTTC.